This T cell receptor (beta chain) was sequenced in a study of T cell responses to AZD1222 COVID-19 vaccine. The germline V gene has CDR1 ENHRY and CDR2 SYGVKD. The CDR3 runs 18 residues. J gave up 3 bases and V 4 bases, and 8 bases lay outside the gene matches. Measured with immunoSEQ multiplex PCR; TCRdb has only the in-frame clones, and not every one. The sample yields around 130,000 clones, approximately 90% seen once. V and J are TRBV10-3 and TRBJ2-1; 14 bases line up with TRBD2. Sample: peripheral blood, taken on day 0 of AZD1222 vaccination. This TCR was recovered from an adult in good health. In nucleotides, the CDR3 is TGTGCCATCAGTGGACTAGCGGGGGGGCAAGGCGACTACAATGAGCAGTTCTTC. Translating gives CAISGLAGGQGDYNEQFF.